The entry below describes one TCR beta chain. The antigen remains undetermined. The data are from a study of cytomegalovirus exposure and HLA in healthy donors. Study results and limitations: Across all donors, roughly uniform sequencing depth was an assumption of the presence/absence analyses. Earlier analysis found most TCR beta V segments productive about 87% or about 30% of the time.

After removal of 2 bases from V and 4 bases from J, the junction contained 11 bases not matched to a gene. Germline values: CDR1 SGHNT, CDR2 YENEEA. This CDR3 contains 18 residues. At sampling all donors were nominally healthy, likely with unrecorded immune exposures. The PCR used 60 Vbeta and 13 Jbeta primers. Clones were read by immunoSEQ multiplex PCR, and TCRdb kept only the in-frame ones, dropping some. In the table there are approximately 150,000 clones, over 60% of which are singletons. V is TRBV11-3 and J is TRBJ2-3; TRBD2 matches at 11 bases. This TCR came from a female donor in good health and CMV-seronegative. The sample taken for sequencing was PBMCs. The CDR3 DNA follows: TGTGCCAGCAGCTTACCACTAGCGGGGGAGCTCAGCCCAGATACGCAGTATTTT. Its protein product is CASSLPLAGELSPDTQYF.